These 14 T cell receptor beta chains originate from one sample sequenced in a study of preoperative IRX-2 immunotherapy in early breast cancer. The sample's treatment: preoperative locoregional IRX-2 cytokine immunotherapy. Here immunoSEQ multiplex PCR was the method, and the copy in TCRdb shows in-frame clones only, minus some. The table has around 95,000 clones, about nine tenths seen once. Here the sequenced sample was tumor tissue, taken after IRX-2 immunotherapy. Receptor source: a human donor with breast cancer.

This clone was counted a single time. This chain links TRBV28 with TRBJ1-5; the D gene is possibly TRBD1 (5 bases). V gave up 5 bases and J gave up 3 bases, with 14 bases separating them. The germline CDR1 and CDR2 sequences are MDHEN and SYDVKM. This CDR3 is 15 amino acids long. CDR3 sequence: CASSISGNSNQPQHF. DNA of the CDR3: TGTGCCAGCAGTATATCAGGGAATTCCAATCAGCCCCAGCATTTT.

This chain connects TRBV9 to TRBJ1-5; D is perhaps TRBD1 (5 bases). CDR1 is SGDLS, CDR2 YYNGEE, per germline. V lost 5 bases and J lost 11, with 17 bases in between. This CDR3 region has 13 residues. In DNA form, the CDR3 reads TGTGCCAGCAGTGAAATGGGGGAGTTGGCCCAGCATTTT. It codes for CASSEMGELAQHF.

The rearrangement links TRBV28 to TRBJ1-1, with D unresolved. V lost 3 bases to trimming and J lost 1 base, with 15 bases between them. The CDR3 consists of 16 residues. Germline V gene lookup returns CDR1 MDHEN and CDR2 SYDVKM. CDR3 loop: CASSFPHLAKNTEAFF. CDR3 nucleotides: TGTGCCAGCAGTTTCCCACATCTCGCGAAGAACACTGAAGCTTTCTTT.

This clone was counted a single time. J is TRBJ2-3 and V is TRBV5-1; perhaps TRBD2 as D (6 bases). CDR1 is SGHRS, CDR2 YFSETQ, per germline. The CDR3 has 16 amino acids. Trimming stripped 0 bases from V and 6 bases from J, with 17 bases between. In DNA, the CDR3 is TGCGCCAGCAGCTTGGGTTCACTAGCCGGGTTTGATACGCAGTATTTT. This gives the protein CASSLGSLAGFDTQYF.

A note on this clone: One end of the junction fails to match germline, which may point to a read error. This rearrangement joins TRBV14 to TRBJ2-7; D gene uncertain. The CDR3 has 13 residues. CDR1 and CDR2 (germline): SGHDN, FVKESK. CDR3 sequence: CASSQVSDVEPYF. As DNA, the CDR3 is TGTGCCAGCAGCCAAGTTTCGGATGTGGAGCCGTACTTC.

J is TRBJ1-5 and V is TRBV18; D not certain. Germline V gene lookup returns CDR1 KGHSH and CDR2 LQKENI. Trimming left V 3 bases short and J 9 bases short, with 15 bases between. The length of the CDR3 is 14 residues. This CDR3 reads CASSPTGPKVPQHF. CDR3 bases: TGTGCCAGCTCACCCACTGGGCCTAAGGTGCCCCAGCATTTT.

The CDR3 loop is CASSTTSGGAADTQYF. The CDR3 DNA reads TGTGCCAGCAGCACGACTAGCGGGGGGGCAGCAGATACGCAGTATTTT. The chain links TRBV11-3 to TRBJ2-3; 14 bases map to TRBD2. Germline lookup yields CDR1 SGHNT and CDR2 YENEEA. V trimming: 5 bases; J trimming: 4 bases; junction bases outside the gene matches: 5. The CDR3 has 16 amino acids.

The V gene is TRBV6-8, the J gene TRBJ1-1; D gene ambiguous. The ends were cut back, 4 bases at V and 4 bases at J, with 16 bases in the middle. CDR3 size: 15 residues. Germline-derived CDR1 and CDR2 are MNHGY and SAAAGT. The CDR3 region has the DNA TGTGCCAGCAGTTCCCCGGGAGGGAGGTCCACTGAAGCTTTCTTT. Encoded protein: CASSSPGGRSTEAFF.

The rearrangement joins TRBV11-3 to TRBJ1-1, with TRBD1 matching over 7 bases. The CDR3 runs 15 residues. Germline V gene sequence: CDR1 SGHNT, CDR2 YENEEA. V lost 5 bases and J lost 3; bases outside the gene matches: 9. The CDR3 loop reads CASSHLDREDTEAFF. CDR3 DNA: TGTGCCAGCAGCCACCTAGACAGGGAGGACACTGAAGCTTTCTTT.

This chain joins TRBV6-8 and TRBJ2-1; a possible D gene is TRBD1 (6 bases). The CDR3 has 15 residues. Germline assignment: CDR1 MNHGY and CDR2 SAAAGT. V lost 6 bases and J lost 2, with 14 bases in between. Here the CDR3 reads CASSPRGNTYNEQFF. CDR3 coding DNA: TGTGCCAGCAGCCCCAGGGGAAATACCTACAATGAGCAGTTCTTC.

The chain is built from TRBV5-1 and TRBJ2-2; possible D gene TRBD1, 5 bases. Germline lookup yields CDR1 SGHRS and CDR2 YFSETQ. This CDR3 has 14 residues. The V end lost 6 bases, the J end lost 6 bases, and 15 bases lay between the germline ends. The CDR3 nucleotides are TGCGCCAGCACCCAAAAAGGGGCACCCGGGGAGCTGTTTTTT. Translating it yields CASTQKGAPGELFF.

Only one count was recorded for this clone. CDR3: CASSRNPGGWSSYNEQFF. CDR3 nucleotide sequence: TGTGCCAGCAGCCGAAACCCCGGGGGGTGGAGCTCCTACAATGAGCAGTTCTTC. V and J are TRBV14 and TRBJ2-1, with TRBD2 matching over 7 bases. Germline CDR1 reads SGHDN; CDR2 reads FVKESK. Trimming took 4 bases from V and 0 from J; bases not matched to a gene: 12. The CDR3 runs 18 residues.

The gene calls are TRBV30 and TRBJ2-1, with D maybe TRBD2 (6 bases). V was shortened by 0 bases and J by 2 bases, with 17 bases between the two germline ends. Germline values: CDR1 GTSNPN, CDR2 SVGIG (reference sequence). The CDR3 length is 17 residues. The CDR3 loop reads CAWSVLRRGPAYNEQFF. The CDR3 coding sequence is TGTGCCTGGAGTGTACTTAGGCGGGGACCGGCCTACAATGAGCAGTTCTTC.

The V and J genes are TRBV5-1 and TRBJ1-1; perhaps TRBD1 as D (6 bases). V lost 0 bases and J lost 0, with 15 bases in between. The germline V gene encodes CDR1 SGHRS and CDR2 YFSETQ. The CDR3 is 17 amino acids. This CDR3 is CASSLGIDRGVNTEAFF. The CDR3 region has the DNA TGCGCCAGCAGCTTGGGGATTGATAGGGGGGTGAACACTGAAGCTTTCTTT.